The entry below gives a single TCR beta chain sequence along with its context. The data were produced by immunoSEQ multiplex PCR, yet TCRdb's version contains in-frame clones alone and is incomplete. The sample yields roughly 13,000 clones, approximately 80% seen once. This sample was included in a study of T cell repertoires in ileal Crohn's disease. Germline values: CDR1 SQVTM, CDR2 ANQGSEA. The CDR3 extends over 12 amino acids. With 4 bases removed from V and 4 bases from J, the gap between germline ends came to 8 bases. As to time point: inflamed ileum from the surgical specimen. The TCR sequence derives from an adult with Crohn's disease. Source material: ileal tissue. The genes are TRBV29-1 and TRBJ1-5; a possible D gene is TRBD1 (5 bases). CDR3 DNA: TGCAGCGTTGGGGACGGGAATCAGCCCCAGCATTTT. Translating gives CSVGDGNQPQHF.